A selection of T cell receptor beta chains follows, all from one sample in a study of shared clonotypes between healthy human individuals. TCRdb's copy holds only in-frame clones and misses some; the assay was immunoSEQ multiplex PCR. The sample has around 500,000 clones, around three quarters seen once. The specimen sequenced was PBMCs. Receptor source: a middle-aged woman in good health. Some clones in this sample may be carry-over from other donors' samples. Each CDR3 is given with its conserved first and last residue. The order of the fields is V gene, J gene, D gene, clone size, CDR3 DNA, CDR3 protein. A D gene is named only where the DNA matches it firmly. Rows give clone size only sometimes, using once, few, many, or a class for an expanded clone.

v_gene: TRBV5-1; j_gene: TRBJ2-7; d_gene: TRBD2; abundance: .; CDR3nt: TGCGCCAGCAAAATCCTAGCGGAGTCCTACGAGCAGTACTTC; CDR3aa: CASKILAESYEQYF
v_gene: TRBV29-1; j_gene: TRBJ2-7; d_gene: TRBD1; abundance: .; CDR3nt: TGCAGCGTTGAAGACGGGACAGTCTACGAGCAGTACTTC; CDR3aa: CSVEDGTVYEQYF
v_gene: TRBV19; j_gene: TRBJ2-6; d_gene: .; abundance: .; CDR3nt: TGTGCCAGTAGTATACGAACAGGGAAGTCTGGGGCCAACGTCCTGACTTTC; CDR3aa: CASSIRTGKSGANVLTF
v_gene: TRBV27; j_gene: TRBJ2-7; d_gene: TRBD1; abundance: .; CDR3nt: TGTGCCAGCAGTTCAAAACCTGGACAGGGTATAGGGCAGTACTTC; CDR3aa: CASSSKPGQGIGQYF
v_gene: TRBV27; j_gene: TRBJ2-7; d_gene: TRBD2; abundance: .; CDR3nt: TGTGCCAGCAGTTTATCTGGGAGGGGAGCCTACGAGCAGTACTTC; CDR3aa: CASSLSGRGAYEQYF
v_gene: TRBV9; j_gene: TRBJ1-3; d_gene: .; abundance: .; CDR3nt: TGTGCCAGCAGCCAGCGCCGCGGGCAGGACACCATATATTTT; CDR3aa: CASSQRRGQDTIYF
v_gene: TRBV12-5; j_gene: TRBJ2-7; d_gene: .; abundance: .; CDR3nt: TGTGCTAGTGCGGTGGCAGGTTGGCCCTACGAGCAGTACTTC; CDR3aa: CASAVAGWPYEQYF
v_gene: TRBV5-8; j_gene: TRBJ2-1; d_gene: TRBD2; abundance: few; CDR3nt: TGTGCCAGCAGCACCCGGGGGGGAGCCCAAGTTGAGCAGTTCTTC; CDR3aa: CASSTRGGAQVEQFF
v_gene: TRBV2; j_gene: TRBJ2-7; d_gene: TRBD1; abundance: .; CDR3nt: TGTGCCAGCAGTGTGTTCGGGACAGGGGAGGATTCTACGGACTACGAGCAGTACTTC; CDR3aa: CASSVFGTGEDSTDYEQYF
v_gene: TRBV28; j_gene: TRBJ2-7; d_gene: TRBD2; abundance: few; CDR3nt: TGTGCCAGCAGACATGGACTAGCGGGAGGAGGCGAGCAGTACTTC; CDR3aa: CASRHGLAGGGEQYF
v_gene: TRBV21-1; j_gene: TRBJ1-5; d_gene: .; abundance: .; CDR3nt: TGTGCCAGCAGCACCCGGACTGATCGGAATCAGCCCCAGCATTTT; CDR3aa: CASSTRTDRNQPQHF
v_gene: TRBV6-6; j_gene: TRBJ1-2; d_gene: .; abundance: .; CDR3nt: TGTGCCAGCACCGAGCCGGGGGCCCCTACTAACTATGGCTACACCTTC; CDR3aa: CASTEPGAPTNYGYTF
v_gene: TRBV6-1; j_gene: TRBJ1-2; d_gene: .; abundance: .; CDR3nt: TGTGCCAGCAGGGATATAGGGTACGGATCTTATGGCTACACCTTC; CDR3aa: CASRDIGYGSYGYTF
v_gene: TRBV28; j_gene: TRBJ1-2; d_gene: .; abundance: .; CDR3nt: TGTGCCAGCAGTTTTGAGGCACCGATTGATGGCTACACCTTC; CDR3aa: CASSFEAPIDGYTF
v_gene: TRBV19; j_gene: TRBJ2-1; d_gene: TRBD1; abundance: .; CDR3nt: TGTGCCAGTGGAACTACCGGGACAGTTAATGAGCAGTTCTTC; CDR3aa: CASGTTGTVNEQFF
v_gene: TRBV7-2; j_gene: TRBJ2-7; d_gene: .; abundance: once; CDR3nt: TGTGCCAGCAGCCCTGGAGTAGCTGCCTACGAGCAGTACTTC; CDR3aa: CASSPGVAAYEQYF
v_gene: TRBV5-6; j_gene: TRBJ2-3; d_gene: .; abundance: .; CDR3nt: TGTGCCAGCAGCTTCCTAGGGGCAAGAGATACGCAGTATTTT; CDR3aa: CASSFLGARDTQYF
v_gene: TRBV28; j_gene: TRBJ2-5; d_gene: TRBD2; abundance: .; CDR3nt: TGTGCCAGCAGTTCGACTAGCGGGTACCAAGAGACCCAGTACTTC; CDR3aa: CASSSTSGYQETQYF
v_gene: TRBV5-1; j_gene: TRBJ2-5; d_gene: .; abundance: .; CDR3nt: TGCGCCAGCAGCTCGAGGTCCGGGCCAGAGGAGACCCAGTACTTC; CDR3aa: CASSSRSGPEETQYF
v_gene: TRBV30; j_gene: TRBJ2-7; d_gene: .; abundance: .; CDR3nt: TGTGCCTGGAGTAGGGCTCCACCCTACGAGCAGTACTTC; CDR3aa: CAWSRAPPYEQYF
v_gene: TRBV6-5; j_gene: TRBJ2-7; d_gene: .; abundance: once; CDR3nt: TGTGCCAGCAGGAACGGCCGTACGGTCGGGCAGTACTTC; CDR3aa: CASRNGRTVGQYF
v_gene: TRBV28; j_gene: TRBJ2-2; d_gene: TRBD1; abundance: .; CDR3nt: TGTGCCAGCAGTTTATCCGCCGGACAGGGGAACACCGGGGAGCTGTTTTTT; CDR3aa: CASSLSAGQGNTGELFF
v_gene: TRBV5-1; j_gene: TRBJ2-5; d_gene: .; abundance: once; CDR3nt: TGCGCCAGCACTATCGAGGGCCAAGAGACCCAGTACTTC; CDR3aa: CASTIEGQETQYF
v_gene: TRBV28; j_gene: TRBJ2-2; d_gene: .; abundance: few; CDR3nt: TGTGCCAGCTGGGGGACTAACACCGGGGAGCTGTTTTTT; CDR3aa: CASWGTNTGELFF
v_gene: TRBV7-2; j_gene: TRBJ1-5; d_gene: .; abundance: .; CDR3nt: TGTGCCAGCAGCTTAGATGCGGGTTATCAGCCCCAGCATTTT; CDR3aa: CASSLDAGYQPQHF
v_gene: TRBV19; j_gene: TRBJ2-1; d_gene: TRBD2; abundance: .; CDR3nt: TGTGCCAGTAGTCCAAGGACTAGCGGGAGGCGCAATGAGCAGTTCTTC; CDR3aa: CASSPRTSGRRNEQFF
v_gene: TRBV11-2; j_gene: TRBJ2-1; d_gene: TRBD2; abundance: .; CDR3nt: TGTGCCAGCAGCTTAGCGGGCCGGCTAGCGGGAGGGGACTACCAGTTCTTC; CDR3aa: CASSLAGRLAGGDYQFF
v_gene: TRBV7-3; j_gene: TRBJ2-2; d_gene: TRBD2; abundance: .; CDR3nt: TGTGCCAGCAGCTCTGGACCGGGACTAGCGGGAGGTACCGGGGAGCTGTTTTTT; CDR3aa: CASSSGPGLAGGTGELFF
v_gene: TRBV2; j_gene: TRBJ2-7; d_gene: .; abundance: few; CDR3nt: TGTGCCAGCAGTGAGTGGAACGAGCAGTACTTC; CDR3aa: CASSEWNEQYF
v_gene: TRBV19; j_gene: TRBJ2-2; d_gene: .; abundance: .; CDR3nt: TGTGCCAGTAGTATTAACCCAACGAACACCGGGGAGCTGTTTTTT; CDR3aa: CASSINPTNTGELFF
v_gene: TRBV28; j_gene: TRBJ2-3; d_gene: .; abundance: .; CDR3nt: TGTGCCAGCCTCACCCGGACAGATACGCAGTATTTT; CDR3aa: CASLTRTDTQYF
v_gene: TRBV19; j_gene: TRBJ2-3; d_gene: .; abundance: .; CDR3nt: TGTGCCAGTAGTTGGGGGGACGGAAGCACAGATACGCAGTATTTT; CDR3aa: CASSWGDGSTDTQYF
v_gene: TRBV28; j_gene: TRBJ2-3; d_gene: TRBD2; abundance: few; CDR3nt: TGTGCCAGCAGAAGACTAGCGGGAGACACAGATACGCAGTATTTT; CDR3aa: CASRRLAGDTDTQYF
v_gene: TRBV6-1; j_gene: TRBJ1-5; d_gene: .; abundance: once; CDR3nt: TGTGCCAGCAGTTTAGGCGGCGTGGGGGATCAGCCCCAGCATTTT; CDR3aa: CASSLGGVGDQPQHF
v_gene: TRBV5-1; j_gene: TRBJ2-4; d_gene: .; abundance: .; CDR3nt: TGCGCCAGCACCAGGTTCGATGGGGTAGCCAAAAACATTCAGTACTTC; CDR3aa: CASTRFDGVAKNIQYF
v_gene: TRBV6-1; j_gene: TRBJ2-1; d_gene: .; abundance: .; CDR3nt: TGTGCCAGCAGGGAAGAAAAGGGTAGTTACTATGAGCAGTTCTTC; CDR3aa: CASREEKGSYYEQFF
v_gene: TRBV2; j_gene: TRBJ2-7; d_gene: .; abundance: few; CDR3nt: TGTGCCACCACCGGGGGTACCTTTCATTCCTACGAGCAGTACTTC; CDR3aa: CATTGGTFHSYEQYF
v_gene: TRBV7-9; j_gene: TRBJ1-1; d_gene: .; abundance: .; CDR3nt: TGTGCCAGCAGCTCCCCTCGAGGCCGGAACACTGAAGCTTTCTTT; CDR3aa: CASSSPRGRNTEAFF